This T cell receptor beta chain was recovered during a study of long-term antiretroviral therapy in people with HIV. Treated in the United States were all of the participants with HIV. Researchers report immunoSEQ v3.0 was run at survey level. Sequenced by immunoSEQ multiplex PCR; TCRdb stores in-frame clones only, minus some. The table lists 30,000 to 40,000 clones, 94% of them singletons. The CDR3 is 12 amino acids. Germline trimming cut 2 bases from V and 8 bases from J; bases unmatched to any gene: 2. CDR1 and CDR2 (germline): SGHRS, YFSETQ. General study points: Transplant donor controls retained higher diversity, though diversity increased after ART. Comparison with controls showed narrower CDR3 length ranges in HIV repertoires.

Details on this clone: Its target is not known.

Specimen: unsorted PBMCs, collected 4.1 years after starting antiretroviral therapy. This receptor was taken from a woman aged 45-65 years with HIV. J is TRBJ1-1 and V is TRBV5-1; the match to TRBD1 covers 8 bases. The CDR3 loop is CASSFTGGEAFF. CDR3 nucleotides: TGCGCCAGCAGCTTTACAGGGGGGGAAGCTTTCTTT.